Sequencing of this T cell receptor beta chain was carried out in a study of PD-1 blockade in classical Hodgkin lymphoma. Only in-frame clones appear in the TCRdb table, and some are missing; sequencing was by immunoSEQ multiplex PCR. This table holds some 95,000 clones, 90% found once. Germline CDR1 SEHNR, CDR2 FQNEAQ (reference sequence). V was trimmed by 5 bases and J by 5 bases, leaving 13 bases between them. The CDR3 totals 13 residues. This clone was picked up a small number of times. Stated time point: cycle 4 day 1 (C4D1), after less than 7 weeks of nivolumab. Relapse after autologous stem cell transplantation occurred in every patient, and brentuximab vedotin exposure varied.

This specimen was peripheral blood mononuclear cells (PBMCs), taken before the fourth cycle of nivolumab. The TCR sequence derives from a human donor with classical Hodgkin lymphoma. This chain joins TRBV7-9 and TRBJ2-7; D might be TRBD1 (6 bases). In DNA form, the CDR3 reads TGTGCCAGCAGCCTACTCGCAGGGGACGAGCAGTACTTC. Translating gives CASSLLAGDEQYF.